This T cell receptor beta chain was found in a study of low-dose radiotherapy and immunotherapy resistance in tumors. Across the study: A dose of 0.5 Gy per fraction was delivered to Cohort 1 every 2 weeks, for a total of 6.5 Gy. Cyclophosphamide went in intravenously at 200 mg/m2 every two weeks, one day before radiation and immunotherapy.

Priming of first-strand cDNA relied on TRAV- and TRBV-specific primers (covering alpha and beta chains). The TCRs were subjected to amplification over approximately 20 PCR cycles employing a constant-region primer in conjunction with a V-primer adapter. Amplification (by in vitro transcription) was performed on isolated mRNA. TCRdb itself ran the reads through MiXCR, one entry per CDR3 protein. The table records 15,000 to 20,000 distinct CDR3 sequences, approximately 70% of them present only once. V was cut by 4 bases and J by 3 bases, with 10 bases left in between. Germline assignment: CDR1 SGHDN and CDR2 FVKESK. CDR3 length: 14 amino acids. This clonotype was seen only a few times.

The J gene is TRBJ1-3, the V gene TRBV14, with D hard to call. The clonotype comes from a human donor with advanced metastatic prostate, ovarian, gallbladder or colorectal cancer (not recorded which). This table probably holds off-target reads from a library built for another chain. CDR3 DNA sequence: TGTGCCAGCAGCCCCGGCTCTCGTGGAAACACCATATATTTT. Protein: CASSPGSRGNTIYF.